What follows describes a single T cell receptor (beta chain). Its antigen remains unidentified. These data belong to a study of T cells in Graves' hyperthyroidism and ophthalmopathy. Clinical symptoms, serum thyroxine and TRAb, thyroid ultrasound and orbital computed tomography together formed the diagnostic basis. Study observations and caveats: Clonotypes that were expanded in thyroid above 0.001 mostly appeared in blood too.

From RNA transcripts, TCR beta CDR3 regions were amplified. In the first-round RT-PCR of the TCR CDR3, the HTBI primer set was used. One entry per CDR3 protein, called by TCRdb with MiXCR from the multiplex PCR reads. The sample records 360,000 or so distinct CDR3 sequences, nearly 15% being singletons. Germline V gives CDR1 SGHAT, CDR2 FQNNGV. With 5 bases clipped from V and 2 bases from J, the junction kept 10 bases outside the gene matches. This CDR3 comprises 17 residues. This sequence originates from a woman aged 60-70 years with Graves' ophthalmopathy. Sequencing was done on a sample of blood. The chain joins TRBV11-2 to TRBJ2-3; the match to TRBD2 covers 10 bases. CDR3 coding DNA: TGTGCCAGCAGCCTAGGAATAGCGGGAGGCTACACAGATACGCAGTATTTT. Its translation: CASSLGIAGGYTDTQYF.